This T cell receptor beta chain was profiled in a study of T cells in Graves' hyperthyroidism and ophthalmopathy. Many counts were recorded for this clonotype. What it binds is not known. Template material for amplifying TCR beta CDR3 regions consisted of RNA transcripts. A set of HTBI primers served as the primers for a first-round RT-PCR of the TCR CDR3. MiXCR, applied by TCRdb to the multiplex PCR reads, yields one record per CDR3 protein. This sample yields approximately 590,000 distinct CDR3 sequences, of which more than 15% are seen a single time; roughly 6.6% belongs to the top ten. Study-level points and caveats: Blood shared most expanded thyroid clonotypes above 0.001.

Germline lookup yields CDR1 SGHAT and CDR2 FQNNGV. The CDR3 length is 16 residues. Between the trimmed V and J ends, which lost 1 base and 0 bases, there was a span of 11 bases. Sequenced input: blood. The clonotype originates from a woman under 40 with Graves' hyperthyroidism. This sequence joins TRBV11-2 and TRBJ2-3; the D gene is possibly TRBD2 (6 bases). The CDR3 is CASSLGLGTSTDTQYF. For the CDR3, the DNA is TGTGCCAGCAGCTTAGGGTTGGGGACTAGCACAGATACGCAGTATTTT.